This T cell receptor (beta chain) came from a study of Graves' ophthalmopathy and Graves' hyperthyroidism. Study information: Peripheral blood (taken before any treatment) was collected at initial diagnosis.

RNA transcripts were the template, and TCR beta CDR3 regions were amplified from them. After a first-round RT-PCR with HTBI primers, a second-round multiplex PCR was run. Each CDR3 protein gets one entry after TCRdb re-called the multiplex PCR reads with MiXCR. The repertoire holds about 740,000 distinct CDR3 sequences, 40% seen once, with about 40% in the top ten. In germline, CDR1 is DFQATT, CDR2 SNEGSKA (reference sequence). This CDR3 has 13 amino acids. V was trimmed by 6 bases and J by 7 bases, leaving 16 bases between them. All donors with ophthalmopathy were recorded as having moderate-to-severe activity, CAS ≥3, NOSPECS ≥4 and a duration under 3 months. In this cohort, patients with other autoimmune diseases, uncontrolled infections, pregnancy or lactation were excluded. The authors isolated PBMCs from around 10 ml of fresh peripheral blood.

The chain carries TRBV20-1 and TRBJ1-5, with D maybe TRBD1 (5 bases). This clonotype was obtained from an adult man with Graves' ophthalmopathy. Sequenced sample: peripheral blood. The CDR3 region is CSAGGREGQPQHF. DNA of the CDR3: TGCAGTGCGGGGGGGAGGGAAGGCCAGCCCCAGCATTTT.